Listed below are T cell receptor beta chains from one sample, sequenced in a study of blood T cell repertoires in COVID-19. TCRdb's table, derived via immunoSEQ multiplex PCR, lists solely in-frame clones and lacks some. The data contain under 150,000 clones, approximately 83% of them singletons. Sequencing was performed on peripheral blood. These receptors were collected from a woman aged 45-65 years who had recovered from COVID-19. Both conserved end residues are part of each CDR3. The order of the fields is V gene, J gene, clone size, CDR3 protein. Clone size appears in some rows only: once, few, many, or a class for an expanded clone.

v_call: TRBV7-2; j_call: TRBJ1-2; clone_size: .; cdr3_aa: CASSLASYGYTF
v_call: TRBV2; j_call: TRBJ2-3; clone_size: .; cdr3_aa: CASSPGTGGRDTQYF
v_call: TRBV7-7; j_call: TRBJ1-1; clone_size: .; cdr3_aa: CASSPLAGTWNTEAFF
v_call: TRBV11-3; j_call: TRBJ2-1; clone_size: .; cdr3_aa: CASNPGQGAPNEQFF
v_call: TRBV5-1; j_call: TRBJ1-3; clone_size: .; cdr3_aa: CASSFLGLDSSGNTIYF
v_call: TRBV7-2; j_call: TRBJ2-3; clone_size: .; cdr3_aa: CASSLMRNTDTQYF
v_call: TRBV9; j_call: TRBJ1-3; clone_size: .; cdr3_aa: CASSVGAAGNTIYF
v_call: TRBV18; j_call: TRBJ1-5; clone_size: .; cdr3_aa: CASSSGINNQPQHF
v_call: TRBV4-1; j_call: TRBJ2-2; clone_size: .; cdr3_aa: CASSQTGTGYIWELFF
v_call: TRBV10-3; j_call: TRBJ1-5; clone_size: .; cdr3_aa: CAISEFRGPGSNQPQHF
v_call: TRBV28; j_call: TRBJ1-2; clone_size: .; cdr3_aa: CASSSTGGYGYTF
v_call: TRBV19; j_call: TRBJ1-1; clone_size: .; cdr3_aa: CASSTLTGMNTEAFF
v_call: TRBV5-1; j_call: TRBJ1-1; clone_size: .; cdr3_aa: CASSLEGAGGAFF
v_call: TRBV12-3/TRBV12-4; j_call: TRBJ1-1; clone_size: once; cdr3_aa: CASRNRESTEAFF